The subject of this entry is one T cell receptor (beta chain). No antigen is known for it. The record has no base qualities; no much larger clone is one base away. V lost 3 bases and J lost 10 bases, and the count of bases not matched to a germline gene is 8. According to the germline V gene, CDR1 reads SGHTA and CDR2 reads FQGNSA. Taken from cysteine to phenylalanine, the CDR3 has 14 residues. This entry keeps only the CDR3 DNA: 42 bases, framed from base 1. TCRbeta CDR3 regions were amplified from genomic DNA by means of the immunoSEQ Assay, a bias-controlled multiplex PCR. On the authors' methods: Nucleated cell counts per sample were estimated from amplification of reference gene primers within the assay. Sequence reads were collapsed and filtered to measure the absolute abundance of every unique TCRbeta CDR3 rearrangement. For each sample, productive Simpson clonality was calculated by taking the square root of Simpson's diversity index across productive rearrangements. What TCRdb holds here is the immuneACCESS table cut down to in-frame rearrangements. Part of the clones is not present; checked against another copy, under half of the missing clones reflect an unresolved V gene, and the others are unexplained. D and trimming come from the DNA, and the V and J calls and clone size come from that table. This sample has around 100,000 clones in its table, and 75% to 95% of those were observed once. The ten largest account for about 4% of the sample.

Each collaborating institution followed its own protocols to collect whole blood in K2EDTA tubes. For TCRbeta analysis, collaborators shipped samples in one of three forms: frozen whole blood, isolated PBMCs, or DNA extracted from either of those sample types. The sample originates from a study of blood T cell repertoires in COVID-19 (dated by TCRdb to 2020 to 2022). At the level of the whole study: The collaborator samples originated in the United States, Italy and Spain and spanned the acute and convalescent phases of COVID-19. HLA class I and class II types, where available, came from metadata supplied by the sample provider rather than from assay-based typing. The samples were drawn from the first 160 participants of the ongoing ImmuneRACE study and from some 1,300 subjects provided by 6 global collaborators. The sample metadata nearly always contained a de-identified subject ID, COVID-19 status, age in years and sex. The repertoires were released in a freely available public database meant as a resource for research on the immune response to SARS-CoV-2. The prospective study material was composed of cDNA or gDNA derived from T cells, B-cell-depleted T cells, or PBMCs. Deeply sampled blood TCRbeta repertoires from subjects exposed to, actively infected with, or recovered from COVID-19 were included in the dataset.

Paper-wide results and their limitations: The quantity of clinical and demographic metadata differed by source and by participant and was supplied without curation.

Material for sequencing was peripheral blood. The source of this sequence is a man aged 18 to 29 with acute or convalescent COVID-19. The chain is encoded by TRBV7-2 joined to TRBJ2-1, with 8 bases matching TRBD2. CDR3 protein: CASSLGRASGEQFF. The DNA sequence is as follows: TGTGCCAGCAGCTTGGGGCGGGCTAGCGGGGAGCAGTTCTTC. Reference TRBV7-2 and TRBJ2-1 proteins supply the regions before and after the CDR3; the full variable domain is: GAGVSQSPSNKVTEKGKDVELRCDPISGHTALYWYRQSLGQGLEFLIYFQGNSAPDKSGLPSDRFSAERTGGSVSTLTIQRTQQEDSAVYLCASSLGRASGEQFFGPGTRLTVL.